A selection of T cell receptor beta chains follows, all from one sample in a study of blood T cell repertoires in COVID-19. The protocol was immunoSEQ multiplex PCR, while the TCRdb copy is restricted to in-frame clones and leaves out a portion. The profile shows about 38,000 clones, about three quarters of them singletons. What was sequenced was peripheral blood. The receptors derive from a man between 70 and 80 years old with COVID-19, enrolled during active disease. Each CDR3 is given with its conserved first and last residue. D genes are given only for firm matches. Size is omitted from some rows. Given values are once, few, many or a class for expanded clones.

j_call v_call clone_size d_call cdr3_nt cdr3_aa
TRBJ1-5 TRBV7-7 . TRBD1 TGTGCCAGCAGCTTAGCCTTGACCCTAAGACAGGGAGTGAGTCAGCCCCAGCATTTT CASSLALTLRQGVSQPQHF
TRBJ2-7 TRBV7-6 many TRBD1 TGTGCCAGCAGCCAGCAGACAGGGTTAGTGGGCGAGCAGTACTTC CASSQQTGLVGEQYF
TRBJ2-1 TRBV9 few TRBD1 TGTGCCAGCAGTACTTTGGGGACAGGGGGGGATGAGCAGTTCTTC CASSTLGTGGDEQFF
TRBJ2-2 TRBV12-3/TRBV12-4 . TRBD1 TGTGCCAGCAGTCCGGGACAGCGTGGGGAGCTGTTTTTT CASSPGQRGELFF
TRBJ1-1 TRBV11-2 . . TGTGCCAGCAGCTTAGCCCTGTACACTGAAGCTTTCTTT CASSLALYTEAFF
TRBJ2-7 TRBV5-1 . . TGCGCCAGCAGCTTGGGACAGGTTTCTGGGGACGAGCAGTACTTC CASSLGQVSGDEQYF
TRBJ2-7 TRBV7-9 . TRBD1 TGTGCCAGCAGCTTAGCGGGACAGAACTACGAGCAGTACTTC CASSLAGQNYEQYF
TRBJ1-4 TRBV19 . . TGTGCCAGTAGAATTCTCGGTGAAAAACTGTTTTTT CASRILGEKLFF
TRBJ2-1 TRBV18 . TRBD2 TGTGCCAGCTCAAGAGCCGGGACTAGCGGGTTTACCTACAATGAGCAGTTCTTC CASSRAGTSGFTYNEQFF
TRBJ1-6 TRBV5-6 . . TGTGCCAGCAGCTGGCAGACAGTCCATAATTCACCCCTCCACTTT CASSWQTVHNSPLHF
TRBJ1-2 TRBV6-5 . TRBD1 TGTGCCAGCAGACCCGGGGACAGCACTAACTATGGCTACACCTTC CASRPGDSTNYGYTF
TRBJ1-6 TRBV18 . TRBD1 TGTGCCAGCTCAAACCGGGACAGGGGCGATTCACCCCTCCACTTT CASSNRDRGDSPLHF
TRBJ2-3 TRBV9 . TRBD2 TGTGCCAGCAGCGTAGGACTAGCGGGAGGTACAGATACGCAGTATTTT CASSVGLAGGTDTQYF
TRBJ1-1 TRBV19 . . TGTGCCAGTATTAGGGGGGGAAGCATTGAAGCTTTCTTT CASIRGGSIEAFF
TRBJ1-1 TRBV3-1/TRBV3-2 . . TGTGCCAGCTCCCGGGCCGGGCGGGACACTGAAGCTTTCTTT CASSRAGRDTEAFF
TRBJ2-1 TRBV12-3/TRBV12-4 . TRBD1 TGTGCCAGCAGTTGGGGACAGGGCAATGAGCAGTTCTTC CASSWGQGNEQFF
TRBJ1-2 TRBV7-2 . TRBD1 TGTGCCAGCAGCTTAGCGTGGACAGGGGGGGGCTATGGCTACACCTTC CASSLAWTGGGYGYTF
TRBJ2-3 TRBV7-3 once . TGTGCCAGCAGCTTAGCGGTCAGCACAGATACGCAGTATTTT CASSLAVSTDTQYF
TRBJ1-2 TRBV4-3 few . TGCGCCAGCAGCCAAGATCTCCCCTATGGCTACACCTTC CASSQDLPYGYTF
TRBJ1-1 TRBV19 . TRBD1 TGTGCCAGTAGTAATACCGGGACAGGGGTTTGGACTGAAGCTTTCTTT CASSNTGTGVWTEAFF
TRBJ1-5 TRBV10-2 . . TGCGCCAGCACCAGTTCAGGGAGGTCTCAGCCCCAGCATTTT CASTSSGRSQPQHF
TRBJ2-7 TRBV7-6 . TRBD1 TGTGCCAGCCTAACCCCGGGACAGGGAATGGGGGAGCAGTACTTC CASLTPGQGMGEQYF
TRBJ2-1 TRBV14 . . TGTGCCAGCAGCCAAGGAGGCGAGCAGTTCTTC CASSQGGEQFF
TRBJ1-2 TRBV6-5 . . TGTGCCAGCAGCAACCCGATAACAGGGCATGGCTACACCTTC CASSNPITGHGYTF
TRBJ1-5 TRBV29-1 . TRBD1 TGCAGCGTTCTACTGGGGACAGGGGACTATCAGCCCCAGCATTTT CSVLLGTGDYQPQHF
TRBJ2-3 TRBV3-1/TRBV3-2 . . TGTGCCAGCAGCCAAGAAATCCGGGAAGATACGCAGTATTTT CASSQEIREDTQYF
TRBJ2-7 TRBV19 . TRBD1 TGTGCCAGTACCCCGGACAGGACTGGATCCTACGAGCAGTACTTC CASTPDRTGSYEQYF
TRBJ1-2 TRBV30 once . TGTGCCTGGAGTGGGGGAGGTGTCTATGGCTACACCTTC CAWSGGGVYGYTF
TRBJ2-1 TRBV27 . TRBD2 TGTGCCAGCAGTTTACTAGCGGGGAGCTACAATGAGCAGTTCTTC CASSLLAGSYNEQFF
TRBJ1-2 TRBV7-2 . TRBD1 TGTGCCAGCAGCCTAGGTAGGGCAGGGGGCGATGGCTACACCTTC CASSLGRAGGDGYTF
TRBJ1-1 TRBV24-1 few . TGTGCCACCAGTGATTCCCGGGACACTGAAGCTTTCTTT CATSDSRDTEAFF
TRBJ1-1 TRBV10-3 . . TGTGCCATCAGTGAAGACATGAACACTGAAGCTTTCTTT CAISEDMNTEAFF
TRBJ2-7 TRBV6-5 . TRBD1 TGTGCCAGCAGTTCTATACCGGGACAGGGGAACTACGAGCAGTACTTC CASSSIPGQGNYEQYF
TRBJ2-7 TRBV2 . . TGTGCCAGCAGAGTACTAGGTGGGGCCTACGAGCAGTACTTC CASRVLGGAYEQYF
TRBJ2-7 TRBV11-2 . TRBD1 TGTGCCAGCAGCTTAAAGCCAGGGGGCAAAGTTTACGAGCAGTACTTC CASSLKPGGKVYEQYF
TRBJ2-1 TRBV9 . . TGTGCCAGCAGCGTATTAGATGAGCAGTTCTTC CASSVLDEQFF
TRBJ2-1 TRBV4-1 . . TGCGCCAGCAGCCAAGATAACCCGCGTGATGAGCAGTTCTTC CASSQDNPRDEQFF
TRBJ2-7 TRBV5-1 . TRBD2 TGCGCCAGCAGCTTGGATGGTGGGAGGGCCTACGAGCAGTACTTC CASSLDGGRAYEQYF
TRBJ2-7 TRBV28 . . TGTGCCAGCAGTTTATCAGGTATGGTCTACGAGCAGTACTTC CASSLSGMVYEQYF
TRBJ2-2 TRBV7-9 . . TGTGCCAGCAGCGGATCTCACAGGGCGAACACCGGGGAGCTGTTTTTT CASSGSHRANTGELFF
TRBJ1-6 TRBV7-2 . TRBD1 TGTGCCAGCAGCTGGGGACAGGGGAGGACCTATAATTCACCCCTCCACTTT CASSWGQGRTYNSPLHF
TRBJ1-1 TRBV6-5 . TRBD1 TGTGCCAGCAGTCGTGACAGGGTAGTCACTGAAGCTTTCTTT CASSRDRVVTEAFF
TRBJ2-1 TRBV6-6 . TRBD1 TGTGCCAGCAGTTACGCAGGGGGAAATGAGCAGTTCTTC CASSYAGGNEQFF
TRBJ2-7 TRBV7-9 . . TGTGCCAGCAGCTTAGAGGTCCGACACTACGAGCAGTACTTC CASSLEVRHYEQYF
TRBJ1-4 TRBV15 . TRBD1 TGTGCCACCAGCAAGCCGGGGCGGGACAGGGGGATTTTT CATSKPGRDRGIF
TRBJ2-7 TRBV7-9 . . TGTGCCAGCAGCCACGATTCCAGGTCCCACGAGCAGTACTTC CASSHDSRSHEQYF
TRBJ2-1 TRBV28 . TRBD1 TGTGCCAGCAGTCATATAAACAGGGGTTTCTCCTACAATGAGCAGTTCTTC CASSHINRGFSYNEQFF
TRBJ2-2 TRBV6-5 . TRBD2 TGTGCCAGCAGTTACCTGCGGGGGGGTGGAGGCCGGGAGCTGTTTTTT CASSYLRGGGGRELFF